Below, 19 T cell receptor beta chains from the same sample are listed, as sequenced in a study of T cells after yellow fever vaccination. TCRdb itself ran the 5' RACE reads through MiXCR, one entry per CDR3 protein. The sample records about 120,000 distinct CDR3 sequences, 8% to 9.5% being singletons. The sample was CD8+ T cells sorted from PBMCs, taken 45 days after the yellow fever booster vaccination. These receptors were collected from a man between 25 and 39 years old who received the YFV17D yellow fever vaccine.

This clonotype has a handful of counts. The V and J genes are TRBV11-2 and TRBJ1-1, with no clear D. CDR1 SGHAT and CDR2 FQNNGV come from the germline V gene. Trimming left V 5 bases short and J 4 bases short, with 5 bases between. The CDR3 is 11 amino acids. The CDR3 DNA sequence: TGTGCCAGCAGCCCTCCCACTGAAGCTTTCTTT. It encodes CASSPPTEAFF.

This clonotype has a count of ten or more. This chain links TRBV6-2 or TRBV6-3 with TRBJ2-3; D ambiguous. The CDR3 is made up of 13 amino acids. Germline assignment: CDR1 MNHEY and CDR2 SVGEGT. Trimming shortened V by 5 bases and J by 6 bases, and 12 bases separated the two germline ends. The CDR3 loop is CASSNTVLDTQYF. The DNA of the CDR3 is TGTGCCAGCAGTAACACCGTTTTGGATACGCAGTATTTT.

CDR3 sequence: CASSPEDRLHSYEQYF. CDR3 in DNA: TGTGCCAGCTCACCAGAGGACAGGCTTCACTCCTACGAGCAGTACTTC. The rearrangement uses TRBV18 and TRBJ2-7; 7 nucleotides match TRBD1. Losses at the gene ends were 2 bases for V and 0 bases for J; bases not matched to a gene: 7. The CDR3 extends over 16 amino acids. From germline, CDR1 is KGHSH and CDR2 LQKENI.

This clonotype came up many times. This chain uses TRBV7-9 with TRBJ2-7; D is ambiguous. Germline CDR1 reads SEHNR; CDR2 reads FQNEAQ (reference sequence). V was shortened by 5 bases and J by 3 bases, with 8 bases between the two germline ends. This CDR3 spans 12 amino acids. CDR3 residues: CASSLTYYEQYF. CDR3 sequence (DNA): TGTGCCAGCAGCCTCACCTACTACGAGCAGTACTTC.

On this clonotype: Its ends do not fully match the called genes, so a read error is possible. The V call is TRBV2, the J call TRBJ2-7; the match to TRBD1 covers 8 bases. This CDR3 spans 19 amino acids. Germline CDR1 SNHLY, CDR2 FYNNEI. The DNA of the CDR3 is TGTGCCTGCAGTTTACCCCAGGGGGCGGCATTAGAGGACCCCTACGAGCAGTACTTC. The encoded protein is CACSLPQGAALEDPYEQYF. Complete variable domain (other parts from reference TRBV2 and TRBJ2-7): EPEVTQTPSHQVTQMGQEVILRCVPISNHLYFYWYRQILGQKVEFLVSFYNNEISEKSEIFDDQFSVERPDGSNFTLKIRSTKLEDSAMYFCACSLPQGAALEDPYEQYFGPGTRLTVT.

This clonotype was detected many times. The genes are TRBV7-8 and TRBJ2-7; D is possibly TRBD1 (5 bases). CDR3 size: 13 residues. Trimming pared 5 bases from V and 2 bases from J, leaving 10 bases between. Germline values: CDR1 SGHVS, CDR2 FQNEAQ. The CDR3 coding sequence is TGTGCCAGCAGCCATCGACAGACCTACGAGCAGTACTTC. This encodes CASSHRQTYEQYF.

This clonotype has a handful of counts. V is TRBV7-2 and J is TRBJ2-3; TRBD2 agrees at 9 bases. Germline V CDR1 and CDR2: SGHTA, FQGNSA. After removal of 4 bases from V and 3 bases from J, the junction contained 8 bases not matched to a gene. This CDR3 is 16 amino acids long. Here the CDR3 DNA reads TGTGCCAGCAGCTCCTTGGGCGGGGGGGCGACAGATACGCAGTATTTT. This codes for CASSSLGGGATDTQYF.

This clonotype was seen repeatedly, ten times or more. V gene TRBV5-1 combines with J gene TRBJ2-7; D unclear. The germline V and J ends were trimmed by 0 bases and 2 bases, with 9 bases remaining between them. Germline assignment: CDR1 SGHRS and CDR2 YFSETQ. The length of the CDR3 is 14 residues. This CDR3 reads CASSLEAPTYEQYF. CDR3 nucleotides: TGCGCCAGCAGCTTGGAGGCACCCACCTACGAGCAGTACTTC.

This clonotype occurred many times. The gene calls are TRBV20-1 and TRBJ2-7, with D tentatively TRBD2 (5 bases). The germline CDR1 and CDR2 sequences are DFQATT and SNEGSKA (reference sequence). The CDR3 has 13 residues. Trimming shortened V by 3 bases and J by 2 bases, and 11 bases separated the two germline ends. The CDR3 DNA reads TGCAGTGCTAGGGAGCGGCTAACCTACGAGCAGTACTTC. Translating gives CSARERLTYEQYF.

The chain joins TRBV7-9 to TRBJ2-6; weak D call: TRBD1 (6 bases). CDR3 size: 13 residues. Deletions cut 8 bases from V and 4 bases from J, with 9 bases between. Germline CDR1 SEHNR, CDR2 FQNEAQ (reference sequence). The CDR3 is CASAGAGANVLTF. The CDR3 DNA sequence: TGTGCCAGCGCAGGGGCCGGGGCCAACGTCCTGACTTTC.

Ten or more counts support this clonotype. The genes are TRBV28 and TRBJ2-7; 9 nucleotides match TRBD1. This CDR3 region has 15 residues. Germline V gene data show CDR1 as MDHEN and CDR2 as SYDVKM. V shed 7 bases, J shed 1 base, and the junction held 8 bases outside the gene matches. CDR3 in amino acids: CASNIQGALSYEQYF. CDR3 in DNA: TGTGCCAGCAATATACAGGGGGCATTATCCTACGAGCAGTACTTC.

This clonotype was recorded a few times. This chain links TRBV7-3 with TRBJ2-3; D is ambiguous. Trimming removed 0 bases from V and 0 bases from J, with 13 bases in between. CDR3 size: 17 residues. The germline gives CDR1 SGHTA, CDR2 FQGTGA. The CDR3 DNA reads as TGTGCCAGCAGCTTAACCCCTACACAGTTTAGCACAGATACGCAGTATTTT. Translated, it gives CASSLTPTQFSTDTQYF.

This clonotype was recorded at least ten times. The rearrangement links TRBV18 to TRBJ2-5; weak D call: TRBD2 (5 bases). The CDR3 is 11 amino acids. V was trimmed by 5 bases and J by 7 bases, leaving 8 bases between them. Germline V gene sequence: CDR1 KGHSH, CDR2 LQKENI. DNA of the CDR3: TGTGCCAGCTCAACGGAGGTGACCCAGTACTTC. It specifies CASSTEVTQYF.

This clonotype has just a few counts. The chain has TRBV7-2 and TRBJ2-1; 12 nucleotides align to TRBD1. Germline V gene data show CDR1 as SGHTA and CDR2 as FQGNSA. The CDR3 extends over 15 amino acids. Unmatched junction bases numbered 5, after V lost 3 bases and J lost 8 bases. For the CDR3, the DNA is TGTGCCAGCAGCTTGCCGGGACAGGGGGCGGATGAGCAGTTCTTC. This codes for CASSLPGQGADEQFF.

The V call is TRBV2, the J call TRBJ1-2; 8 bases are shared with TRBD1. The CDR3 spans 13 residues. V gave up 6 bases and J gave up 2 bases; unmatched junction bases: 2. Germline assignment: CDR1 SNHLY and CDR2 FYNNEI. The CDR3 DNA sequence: TGTGCCAGCAGGAGGACAGGGAACTATGGCTACACCTTC. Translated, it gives CASRRTGNYGYTF. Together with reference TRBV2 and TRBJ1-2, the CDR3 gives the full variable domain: EPEVTQTPSHQVTQMGQEVILRCVPISNHLYFYWYRQILGQKVEFLVSFYNNEISEKSEIFDDQFSVERPDGSNFTLKIRSTKLEDSAMYFCASRRTGNYGYTFGSGTRLTVV.

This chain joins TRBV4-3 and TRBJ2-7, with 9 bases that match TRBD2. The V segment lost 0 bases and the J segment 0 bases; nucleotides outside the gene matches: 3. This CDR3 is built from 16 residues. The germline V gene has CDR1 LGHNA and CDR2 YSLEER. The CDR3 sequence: CASSQEAGGNSYEQYF. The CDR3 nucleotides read TGCGCCAGCAGCCAAGAAGCGGGAGGCAACTCCTACGAGCAGTACTTC.

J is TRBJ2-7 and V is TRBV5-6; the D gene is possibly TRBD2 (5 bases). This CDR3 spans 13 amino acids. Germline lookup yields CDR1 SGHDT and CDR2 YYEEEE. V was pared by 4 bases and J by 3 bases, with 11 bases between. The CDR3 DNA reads TGTGCCAGCAGCCCTGCCGGGGTCTACGAGCAGTACTTC. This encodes CASSPAGVYEQYF.

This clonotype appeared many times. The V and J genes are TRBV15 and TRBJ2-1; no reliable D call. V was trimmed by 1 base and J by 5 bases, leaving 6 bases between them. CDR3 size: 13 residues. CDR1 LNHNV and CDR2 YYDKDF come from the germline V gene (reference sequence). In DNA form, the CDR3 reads TGTGCCACCAGCAGAGCGGAAAACAATGAGCAGTTCTTC. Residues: CATSRAENNEQFF. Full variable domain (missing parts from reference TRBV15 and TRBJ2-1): DAMVIQNPRYQVTQFGKPVTLSCSQTLNHNVMYWYQQKSSQAPKLLFHYYDKDFNNEADTPDNFQSRRPNTSFCFLDIRSPGLGDTAMYLCATSRAENNEQFFGPGTRLTVL.

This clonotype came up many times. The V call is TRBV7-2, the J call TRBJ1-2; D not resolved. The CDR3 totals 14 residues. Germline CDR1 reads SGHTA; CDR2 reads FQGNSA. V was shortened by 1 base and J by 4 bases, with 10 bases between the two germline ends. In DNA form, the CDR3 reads TGTGCCAGCAGCTTAGATATCGGCGGCTATGGCTACACCTTC. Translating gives CASSLDIGGYGYTF.